Below, one TCR beta chain is given with its context. The germline V gene has CDR1 GTSNPN and CDR2 SVGIG (reference sequence). This CDR3 has 12 residues. V shed 4 bases and J shed 2 bases, with 7 bases lying between them. Participant-given clinical history determined each cohort assignment. Cohort 3 donors counted as recovered after two negative PCRs, clearance, or resolved symptoms. The data are from a study of blood T cell repertoires in COVID-19. For the study at large: T cells, B-cell-depleted T cells, or PBMCs supplied cDNA or gDNA.

Produced via immunoSEQ multiplex PCR; TCRdb's table is partial and in-frame only. Here the sample spans around 180,000 clones, more than 75% being singletons. Sequencing was done on a sample of PBMCs or T cells enriched from blood (not recorded which). The receptor comes from a woman in her 30s who had recovered from COVID-19. The chain employs TRBV30 and TRBJ2-3; D is unresolved. The CDR3 is CAWNPNTDTQYF. The CDR3 DNA reads as TGTGCCTGGAATCCAAACACAGATACGCAGTATTTT.